The sequence of this T cell receptor beta chain was determined in a study of blood T cell repertoires in COVID-19. Sequencing was performed with immunoSEQ multiplex PCR; in TCRdb, only in-frame clones are kept and a portion is missing. The sample has around 300,000 clones, around 90% seen once. This receptor was identified in a woman aged 40 to 50 with acute or convalescent COVID-19. The sequenced sample was peripheral blood.

CDR3 sequence (DNA): TGTGCCTGGATGGGACAGCATCTTAACTATGGCTACACCTTC. It specifies CAWMGQHLNYGYTF. V usage is TRBV30 and J usage is TRBJ1-2; 7 bases agree with TRBD1. J lost 1 base, V lost 4 bases, and 6 bases had no gene match. Germline-derived CDR1 and CDR2 are GTSNPN and SVGIG (reference sequence). This CDR3 is 14 amino acids long.